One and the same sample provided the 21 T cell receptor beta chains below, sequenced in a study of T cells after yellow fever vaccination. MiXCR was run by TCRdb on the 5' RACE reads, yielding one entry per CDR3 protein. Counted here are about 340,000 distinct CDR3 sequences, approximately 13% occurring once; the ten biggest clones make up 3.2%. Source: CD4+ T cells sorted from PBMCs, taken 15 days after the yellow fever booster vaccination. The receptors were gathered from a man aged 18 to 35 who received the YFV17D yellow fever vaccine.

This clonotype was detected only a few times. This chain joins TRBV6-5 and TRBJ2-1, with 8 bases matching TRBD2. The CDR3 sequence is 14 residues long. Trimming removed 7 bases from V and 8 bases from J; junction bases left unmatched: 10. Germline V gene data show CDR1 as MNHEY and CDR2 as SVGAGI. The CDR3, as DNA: TGTGCCAGCACCCGAGGACTAGCTAGTTATGAGCAGTTCTTC. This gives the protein CASTRGLASYEQFF.

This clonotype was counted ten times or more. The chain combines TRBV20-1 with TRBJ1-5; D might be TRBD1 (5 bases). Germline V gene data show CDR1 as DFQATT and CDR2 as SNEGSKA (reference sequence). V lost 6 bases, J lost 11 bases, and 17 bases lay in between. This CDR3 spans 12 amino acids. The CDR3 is CSARGPAGAQHF. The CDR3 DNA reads TGCAGTGCAAGGGGACCCGCGGGGGCCCAGCATTTT.

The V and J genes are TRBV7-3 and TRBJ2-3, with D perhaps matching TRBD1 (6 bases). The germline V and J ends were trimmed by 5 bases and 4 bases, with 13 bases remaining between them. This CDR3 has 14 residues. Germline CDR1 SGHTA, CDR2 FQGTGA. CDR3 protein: CASSPQTGPDTQYF. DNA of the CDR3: TGTGCCAGCAGCCCCCAAACAGGGCCAGATACGCAGTATTTT.

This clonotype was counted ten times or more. As DNA, the CDR3 is TGTGCCAGTTCCCCGGGGGCCGGACTCGAAAAACTGTTTTTT. This codes for CASSPGAGLEKLFF. V gene TRBV12-3 or TRBV12-4 combines with J gene TRBJ1-4; D perhaps matches TRBD1 (6 bases). The CDR3 covers 14 residues. V lost 9 bases and J lost 8, with 19 bases in between.

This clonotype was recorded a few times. The CDR3 DNA reads TGCGCCAGCAGCTTGGCCCCTCGGGCAGGGCGCAACAATGAGCAGTTCTTC. This codes for CASSLAPRAGRNNEQFF. The chain joins TRBV5-1 to TRBJ2-1, with D perhaps TRBD1 (5 bases). Germline V gene sequence: CDR1 SGHRS, CDR2 YFSETQ. V lost 0 bases to trimming and J lost 5 bases, with 18 bases between them. The CDR3 loop spans 17 amino acids.

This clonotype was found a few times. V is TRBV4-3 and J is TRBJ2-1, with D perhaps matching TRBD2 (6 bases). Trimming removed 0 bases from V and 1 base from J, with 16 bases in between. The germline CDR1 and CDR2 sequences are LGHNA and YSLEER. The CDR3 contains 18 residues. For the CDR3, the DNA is TGCGCCAGCAGCCAAGATTGGAGACTAGTAGGTTCCTACAATGAGCAGTTCTTC. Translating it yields CASSQDWRLVGSYNEQFF.

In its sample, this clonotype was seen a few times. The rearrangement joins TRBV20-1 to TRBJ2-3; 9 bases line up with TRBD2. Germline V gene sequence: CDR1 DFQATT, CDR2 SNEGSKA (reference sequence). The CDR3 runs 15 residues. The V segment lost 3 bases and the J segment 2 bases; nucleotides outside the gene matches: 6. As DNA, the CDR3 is TGCAGTGCTAGCCCTAGCGGGGCTTACACAGATACGCAGTATTTT. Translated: CSASPSGAYTDTQYF.

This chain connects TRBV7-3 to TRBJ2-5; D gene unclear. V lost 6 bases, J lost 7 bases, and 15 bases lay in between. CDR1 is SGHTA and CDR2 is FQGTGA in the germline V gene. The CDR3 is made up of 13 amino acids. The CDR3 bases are TGTGCCAGCAGTTTCGGCGCCTGGGGGACCCAGTACTTC. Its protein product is CASSFGAWGTQYF.

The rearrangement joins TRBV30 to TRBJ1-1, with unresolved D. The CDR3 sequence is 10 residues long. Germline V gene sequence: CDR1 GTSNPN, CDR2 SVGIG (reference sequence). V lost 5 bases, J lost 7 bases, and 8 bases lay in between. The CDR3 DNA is TGTGCCTGGGGCCCCGGTGAAGCTTTCTTT. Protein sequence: CAWGPGEAFF.

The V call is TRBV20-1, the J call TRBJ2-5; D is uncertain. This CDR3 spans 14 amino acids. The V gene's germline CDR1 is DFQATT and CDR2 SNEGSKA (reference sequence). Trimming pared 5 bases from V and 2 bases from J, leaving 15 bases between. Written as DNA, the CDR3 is TGCAGTGCTCCCGAGTTCGGAACTCAAGAGACCCAGTACTTC. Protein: CSAPEFGTQETQYF.

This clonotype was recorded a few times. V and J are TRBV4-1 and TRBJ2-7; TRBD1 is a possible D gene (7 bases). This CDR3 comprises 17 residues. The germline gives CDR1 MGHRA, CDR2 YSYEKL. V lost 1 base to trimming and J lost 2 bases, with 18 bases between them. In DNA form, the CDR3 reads TGCGCCAGCAGCCAAGGCGAGTCAGGGGGGTTTACCTACGAGCAGTACTTC. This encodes CASSQGESGGFTYEQYF.

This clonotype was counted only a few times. The CDR3 DNA sequence: TGTGCCAGCAGTTCGACGCCCAAGGGCGAGCAGTACGTC. Translating gives CASSSTPKGEQYV. This chain uses TRBV6-1 with TRBJ2-7; D remains ambiguous. Germline V gene data show CDR1 as MNHNS and CDR2 as SASEGT. The CDR3 runs to 13 residues. V lost 5 bases, J lost 6 bases, and 14 bases lay in between.

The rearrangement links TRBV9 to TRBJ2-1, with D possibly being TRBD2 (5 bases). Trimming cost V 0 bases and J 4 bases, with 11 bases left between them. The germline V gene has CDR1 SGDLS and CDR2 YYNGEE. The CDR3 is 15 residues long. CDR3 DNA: TGTGCCAGCAGCGTAGGAGGGCAGGAATACAATGAGCAGTTCTTC. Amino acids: CASSVGGQEYNEQFF.

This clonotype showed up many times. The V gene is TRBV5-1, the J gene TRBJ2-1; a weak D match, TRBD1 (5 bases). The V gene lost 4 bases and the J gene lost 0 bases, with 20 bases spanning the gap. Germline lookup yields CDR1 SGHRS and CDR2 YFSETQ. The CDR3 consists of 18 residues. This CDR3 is CASSPRPAGSSSYNEQFF. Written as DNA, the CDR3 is TGCGCCAGCAGCCCCCGCCCGGCAGGGTCTAGCTCCTACAATGAGCAGTTCTTC.

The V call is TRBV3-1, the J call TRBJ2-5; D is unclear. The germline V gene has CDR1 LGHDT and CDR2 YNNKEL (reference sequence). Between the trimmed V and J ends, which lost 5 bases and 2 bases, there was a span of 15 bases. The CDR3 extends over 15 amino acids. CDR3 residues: CASSYSPARQETQYF. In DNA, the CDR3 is TGTGCCAGCAGCTATAGCCCTGCTCGGCAAGAGACCCAGTACTTC.

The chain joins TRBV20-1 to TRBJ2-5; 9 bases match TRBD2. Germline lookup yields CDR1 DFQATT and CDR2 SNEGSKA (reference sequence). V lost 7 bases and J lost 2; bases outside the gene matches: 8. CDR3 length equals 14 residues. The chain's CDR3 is CSVGRTSEQETQYF. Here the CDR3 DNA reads TGCAGTGTCGGCCGGACTAGCGAACAAGAGACCCAGTACTTC.

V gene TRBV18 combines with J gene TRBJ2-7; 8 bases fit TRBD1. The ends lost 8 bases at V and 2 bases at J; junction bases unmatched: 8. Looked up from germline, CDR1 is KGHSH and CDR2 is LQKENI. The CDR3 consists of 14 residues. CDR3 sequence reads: CASASGQGPYEQYF. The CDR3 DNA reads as TGTGCCAGCGCGAGCGGACAGGGCCCCTACGAGCAGTACTTC.

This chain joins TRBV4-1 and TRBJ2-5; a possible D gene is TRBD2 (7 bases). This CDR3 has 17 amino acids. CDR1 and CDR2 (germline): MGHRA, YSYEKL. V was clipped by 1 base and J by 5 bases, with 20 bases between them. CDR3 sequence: CASSQGMGGGVIETQYF. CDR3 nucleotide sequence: TGCGCCAGCAGCCAAGGAATGGGAGGGGGTGTGATTGAGACCCAGTACTTC.

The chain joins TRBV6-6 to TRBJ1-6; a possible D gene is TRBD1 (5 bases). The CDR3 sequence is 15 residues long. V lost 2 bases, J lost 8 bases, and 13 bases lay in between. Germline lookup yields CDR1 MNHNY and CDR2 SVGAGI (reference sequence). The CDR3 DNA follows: TGTGCCAGCAGTTACGATGACAGTAATTATTCACCCCTCCACTTT. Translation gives CASSYDDSNYSPLHF.

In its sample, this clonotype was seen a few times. The CDR3 coding sequence is TGTGCCAGCAGCTTGGCTTCGGGGACTGAAGCTTTCTTT. This gives the protein CASSLASGTEAFF. The chain employs TRBV5-6 and TRBJ1-1; no definite D call. Per the germline V gene, CDR1 is SGHDT and CDR2 is YYEEEE. The V end lost 0 bases, the J end lost 5 bases, and 8 bases lay between the germline ends. The CDR3 contains 13 residues.

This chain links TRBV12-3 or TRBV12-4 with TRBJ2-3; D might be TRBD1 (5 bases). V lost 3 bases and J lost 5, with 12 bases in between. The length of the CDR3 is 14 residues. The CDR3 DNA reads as TGTGCCAGCAGTTTGGGGCAGGGTAGAGATACGCAGTATTTT. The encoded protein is CASSLGQGRDTQYF.